These 2 T cell receptor beta chains share one sample of origin, sequenced in a study of beta chain features in type 1 diabetes. Study findings and constraints: TCRB CDR3s were moderately but significantly shorter in Type 1 diabetes patients in all four CD4+ subsets.

Every bit of the isolated RNA underwent reverse transcription, so sequencing read expressed TCRB transcripts. Libraries were prepared by immunoSEQ multiplex PCR; TCRdb keeps only in-frame clonotypes and omits some of them. Of hundreds of thousands of clones in the sample, 11% to 15% are singletons; the top ten hold 0.03% to 0.045%. The antigens for these receptors are not known. Sequenced sample: naive CD4+ T cells from blood. These receptors originate from a man younger than 35 with type 1 diabetes.

This clone has a handful of counts. The chain carries TRBV12-5 and TRBJ2-5; possibly TRBD1 for D (7 bases). Germline CDR1 reads LGHNT; CDR2 reads FRNRAP. V was trimmed by 6 bases and J by 4 bases, leaving 21 bases between them. The CDR3 extends over 16 amino acids. The CDR3 spells CASGRGGAGGRETQYF. CDR3 DNA: TGTGCTAGTGGCAGAGGAGGGGCAGGGGGTCGAGAGACCCAGTACTTC.

This chain joins TRBV13 and TRBJ1-1, with unresolved D. CDR3 size: 18 residues. CDR1 and CDR2 (germline): PRHDT, FYEKMQ (reference sequence). Trimming left V 6 bases short and J 0 bases short, with 23 bases between. The CDR3 is CASSLLQADQPLNTEAFF. The CDR3 DNA reads as TGTGCCAGCAGTCTCCTTCAGGCGGACCAACCCTTGAACACTGAAGCTTTCTTT.